A single sample is the source of the 22 T cell receptor beta chains below, sequenced in a study of technical replicates of blood from a few donors. Repertoires were generated with immunoSEQ multiplex PCR, while TCRdb's copy carries only in-frame clones and drops some. This table has tens of thousands of clones, approximately 90% appearing once. Material for sequencing was PBMCs. These receptors all come from a human donor in good health. Some clones in this sample may be carry-over from other donors' samples.

In nucleotides, the CDR3 is TGTGCCAGCAGTTCTGGCAGGGGGCTCCGCTATGGCTACACCTTC. This sequence encodes CASSSGRGLRYGYTF. The chain has TRBV27 and TRBJ1-2, with 8 bases fitting TRBD1. Per the germline V gene, CDR1 is MNHEY and CDR2 is SMNVEV (reference sequence). The CDR3 totals 15 residues. J was trimmed by 4 bases and V by 4 bases; bases with no gene match: 8.

The J gene is TRBJ2-2, the V gene TRBV7-2; D possibly corresponds to TRBD2 (5 bases). CDR3 length equals 16 residues. Trimming removed 2 bases from V and 6 bases from J, with 16 bases in between. The germline CDR1 and CDR2 sequences are SGHTA and FQGNSA. The CDR3, as DNA: TGTGCCAGCAGCTTAATGAGCGGAGTCGGAGCCGGGGAGCTGTTTTTT. This sequence encodes CASSLMSGVGAGELFF.

This chain joins TRBV4-1 and TRBJ2-2, with TRBD2 matching over 14 bases. Per the germline V gene, CDR1 is MGHRA and CDR2 is YSYEKL. This CDR3 has 18 residues. With V trimmed by 6 bases and J by 4 bases, 10 bases remained unmatched. The CDR3 nucleotides are TGCGCCAGCAGTCAGGGGGGACTAGCGGGAGCTGGCACCGGGGAGCTGTTTTTT. It codes for CASSQGGLAGAGTGELFF.

In its sample, this clone was seen a few times. The chain has TRBV7-6 and TRBJ2-1; TRBD2 matches 11 bases. Germline V gene lookup returns CDR1 SGHVS and CDR2 FNYEAQ. V was pared by 5 bases and J by 3 bases, with 6 bases of the junction left unmatched. The CDR3 runs 16 residues. The CDR3, as DNA: TGTGCCAGCAGCCCGGGACTAGCGGCTGACTACAATGAGCAGTTCTTC. This codes for CASSPGLAADYNEQFF.

V is TRBV4-1 and J is TRBJ1-2; D call uncertain. The length of the CDR3 is 15 residues. In germline, CDR1 is MGHRA, CDR2 YSYEKL. Between the trimmed V and J ends, which lost 0 bases and 4 bases, there was a span of 12 bases. This CDR3 is CASSQEWQALYGYTF. CDR3 DNA sequence: TGCGCCAGCAGCCAAGAATGGCAGGCCCTCTATGGCTACACCTTC.

This chain uses TRBV7-2 with TRBJ2-5; D not resolved. Per germline, CDR1 SGHTA and CDR2 FQGNSA. This CDR3 comprises 14 residues. The V end lost 0 bases, the J end lost 4 bases, and 9 bases lay between the germline ends. As DNA, the CDR3 is TGTGCCAGCAGCTTAGCTATACGGGTAGAGACCCAGTACTTC. Protein: CASSLAIRVETQYF.

J is TRBJ2-5 and V is TRBV5-8; 14 nucleotides match TRBD2. CDR3 length: 17 residues. The J segment lost 4 bases and the V segment lost 3 bases, leaving 8 bases of the junction unmatched. The germline V gene encodes CDR1 SGHTS and CDR2 YDEGEE. CDR3 in amino acids: CASSSGLAGVVGETQYF. The CDR3 DNA reads as TGTGCCAGCAGCTCGGGACTAGCGGGAGTCGTCGGAGAGACCCAGTACTTC.

The chain recombines TRBV7-6 with TRBJ2-1; D might be TRBD1 (6 bases). This CDR3 has 18 amino acids. Per germline, CDR1 SGHVS and CDR2 FNYEAQ. V lost 2 bases and J 6 bases, leaving 23 bases between the germline ends. The CDR3 region is CASSLRMSVGQTSNEQFF. CDR3 in DNA: TGTGCCAGCAGCTTAAGGATGTCAGTCGGACAGACAAGCAATGAGCAGTTCTTC.

This rearrangement joins TRBV11-2 to TRBJ1-3; possibly TRBD1 for D (5 bases). Germline V gene data show CDR1 as SGHAT and CDR2 as FQNNGV. This CDR3 has 15 amino acids. The V and J ends lost 5 bases and 10 bases respectively, with 21 bases between them. This CDR3 is CASSAGDPARETIYF. CDR3 nucleotide sequence: TGTGCCAGCAGCGCGGGGGACCCTGCAAGGGAAACCATATATTTT.

The CDR3 reads CASSHQGAPIDTQYF. CDR3 sequence (DNA): TGCGCCAGCAGCCACCAGGGGGCGCCGATAGATACGCAGTATTTT. The chain is built from TRBV4-1 and TRBJ2-3, with TRBD1 matching 8 bases. The CDR3 has 15 amino acids. CDR1 and CDR2 (germline): MGHRA, YSYEKL. J lost 5 bases, V lost 3 bases, and 7 bases had no gene match.

This chain connects TRBV13 to TRBJ1-2; D gene unclear. The CDR3 loop spans 14 amino acids. V was cut by 2 bases and J by 4 bases, with 11 bases left in between. Germline V CDR1 and CDR2: PRHDT, FYEKMQ (reference sequence). CDR3 coding DNA: TGTGCCAGCAGCTTATTGGCCGCCAGCTATGGCTACACCTTC. It yields the protein CASSLLAASYGYTF.

This clone was seen only once. The chain joins TRBV29-1 to TRBJ1-3; 12 bases map to TRBD1. CDR1 is SQVTM, CDR2 ANQGSEA, per germline. V dropped 0 bases and J dropped 0; count of bases not matched to a gene: 6. The CDR3 extends over 18 amino acids. This chain's CDR3 is CSVEDLGTGGFSGNTIYF. CDR3 coding DNA: TGCAGCGTTGAAGATCTAGGGACAGGGGGCTTCTCTGGAAACACCATATATTTT.

V usage is TRBV7-9 and J usage is TRBJ2-5; 7 positions agree with TRBD2. The CDR3 is 13 residues long. The junction had 3 bases not matched to a gene; V was cut back by 3 bases and J by 5 bases. Looked up from germline, CDR1 is SEHNR and CDR2 is FQNEAQ (reference sequence). The CDR3 reads CASSLGGLETQYF. The DNA of the CDR3 is TGTGCCAGCAGCTTGGGAGGGCTCGAGACCCAGTACTTC.

This rearrangement joins TRBV5-8 to TRBJ2-2, with D unresolved. The ends were cut back, 3 bases at V and 1 base at J, with 7 bases in the middle. The CDR3 has 14 amino acids. Germline V gene sequence: CDR1 SGHTS, CDR2 YDEGEE. DNA for the CDR3: TGTGCCAGCAGCTCCCGACAGAACACCGGGGAGCTGTTTTTT. This sequence encodes CASSSRQNTGELFF.

This sequence joins TRBV7-6 and TRBJ1-5; 9 bases line up with TRBD1. V gave up 5 bases and J gave up 4 bases; unmatched junction bases: 6. The V gene's germline CDR1 is SGHVS and CDR2 FNYEAQ. This CDR3 is 15 amino acids long. CDR3 sequence: CASSPGTGLNQPQHF. In DNA form, the CDR3 reads TGTGCCAGCAGCCCGGGGACAGGGCTAAATCAGCCCCAGCATTTT.

The chain recombines TRBV5-1 with TRBJ2-7; 7 nucleotides line up with TRBD1. The germline CDR1 and CDR2 sequences are SGHRS and YFSETQ. V lost 1 base, J lost 1 base, and 8 bases stayed unmatched. This CDR3 spans 16 amino acids. In nucleotides, the CDR3 is TGCGCCAGCAGCTTGTTTCTTGGGGACAGTTCCTACGAGCAGTACTTC. Translated, it gives CASSLFLGDSSYEQYF.

The genes are TRBV29-1 and TRBJ2-2, with D uncertain. The CDR3 runs to 11 residues. From germline, CDR1 is SQVTM and CDR2 ANQGSEA. The V end was cut by 3 bases, the J end by 5 bases, with 4 bases between. The CDR3 sequence is CSVEETGELFF. The CDR3 nucleotides are TGCAGCGTTGAGGAGACCGGGGAGCTGTTTTTT.

The rearrangement links TRBV2 to TRBJ1-2, with 7 bases identical to TRBD1. Germline values: CDR1 SNHLY, CDR2 FYNNEI. The CDR3 spans 13 residues. V gave up 7 bases and J gave up 6 bases; unmatched junction bases: 8. The CDR3 is CASNIITGDGYTF. CDR3 nucleotide sequence: TGTGCCAGCAACATAATCACAGGGGATGGCTACACCTTC. Drawing the rest from reference TRBV2 and TRBJ1-2, the complete variable domain is EPEVTQTPSHQVTQMGQEVILRCVPISNHLYFYWYRQILGQKVEFLVSFYNNEISEKSEIFDDQFSVERPDGSNFTLKIRSTKLEDSAMYFCASNIITGDGYTFGSGTRLTVV.

The chain is built from TRBV18 and TRBJ2-7; D is possibly TRBD1 (6 bases). Germline CDR1 is KGHSH and CDR2 is LQKENI. The CDR3 consists of 13 residues. Trimming removed 3 bases from V and 7 bases from J, with 13 bases in between. CDR3 DNA sequence: TGTGCCAGCTCACCGGACAGATCGGGGGAGCAGTACTTC. Its protein product is CASSPDRSGEQYF.

The J gene is TRBJ1-1, the V gene TRBV29-1; D is undetermined. This CDR3 has 14 residues. Deletions cut 3 bases from V and 2 bases from J, with 13 bases between. The germline CDR1 and CDR2 sequences are SQVTM and ANQGSEA. CDR3 protein: CSVEREASNTEAFF. Written as DNA, the CDR3 is TGCAGCGTTGAGAGGGAGGCCAGTAACACTGAAGCTTTCTTT.

The chain links TRBV28 to TRBJ1-3; D not resolved. This CDR3 is built from 14 residues. V gave up 4 bases and J gave up 4 bases, with 11 bases separating them. Germline V gene lookup returns CDR1 MDHEN and CDR2 SYDVKM. CDR3 DNA: TGTGCCAGCAGTTCCTATGGACTGGGAAACACCATATATTTT. This codes for CASSSYGLGNTIYF.

The chain recombines TRBV27 with TRBJ1-5; 9 positions match TRBD1. The CDR3 has 16 residues. V was pared by 5 bases and J by 2 bases, with 7 bases of the junction left unmatched. Per the germline V gene, CDR1 is MNHEY and CDR2 is SMNVEV (reference sequence). The CDR3 sequence is CASSPRDRAGNQPQHF. Here the CDR3 DNA reads TGTGCCAGCAGTCCAAGGGACAGGGCAGGCAATCAGCCCCAGCATTTT.